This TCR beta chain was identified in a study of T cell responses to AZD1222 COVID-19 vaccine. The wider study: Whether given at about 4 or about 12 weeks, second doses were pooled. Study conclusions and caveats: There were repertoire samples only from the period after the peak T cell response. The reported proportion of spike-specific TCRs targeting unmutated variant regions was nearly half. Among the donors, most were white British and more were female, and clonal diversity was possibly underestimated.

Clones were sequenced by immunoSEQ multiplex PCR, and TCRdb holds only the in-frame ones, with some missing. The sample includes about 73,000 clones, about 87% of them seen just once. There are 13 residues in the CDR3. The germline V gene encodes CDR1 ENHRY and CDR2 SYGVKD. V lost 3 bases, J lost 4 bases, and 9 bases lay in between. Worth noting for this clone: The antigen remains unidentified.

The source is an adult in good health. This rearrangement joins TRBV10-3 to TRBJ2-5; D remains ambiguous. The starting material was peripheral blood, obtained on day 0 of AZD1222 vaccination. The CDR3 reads CAISDEGRETQYF. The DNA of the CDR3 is TGTGCCATCAGTGATGAAGGGCGAGAGACCCAGTACTTC.